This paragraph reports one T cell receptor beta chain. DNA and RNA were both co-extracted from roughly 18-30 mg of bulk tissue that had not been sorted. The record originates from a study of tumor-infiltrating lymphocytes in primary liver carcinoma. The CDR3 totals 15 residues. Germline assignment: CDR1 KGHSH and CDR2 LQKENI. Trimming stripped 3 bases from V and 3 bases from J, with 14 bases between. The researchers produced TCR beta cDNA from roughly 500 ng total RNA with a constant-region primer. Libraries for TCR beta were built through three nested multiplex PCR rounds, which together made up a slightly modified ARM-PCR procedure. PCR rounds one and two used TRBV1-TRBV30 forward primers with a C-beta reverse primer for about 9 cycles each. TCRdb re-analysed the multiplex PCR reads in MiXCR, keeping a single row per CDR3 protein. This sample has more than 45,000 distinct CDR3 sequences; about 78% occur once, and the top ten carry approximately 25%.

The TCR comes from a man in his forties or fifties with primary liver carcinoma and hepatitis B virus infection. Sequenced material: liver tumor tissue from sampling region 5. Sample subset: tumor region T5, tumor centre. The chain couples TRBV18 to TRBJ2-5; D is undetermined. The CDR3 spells CASSPLGPPKETQYF. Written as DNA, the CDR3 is TGTGCCAGCTCACCCCTAGGGCCCCCGAAAGAGACCCAGTACTTC.